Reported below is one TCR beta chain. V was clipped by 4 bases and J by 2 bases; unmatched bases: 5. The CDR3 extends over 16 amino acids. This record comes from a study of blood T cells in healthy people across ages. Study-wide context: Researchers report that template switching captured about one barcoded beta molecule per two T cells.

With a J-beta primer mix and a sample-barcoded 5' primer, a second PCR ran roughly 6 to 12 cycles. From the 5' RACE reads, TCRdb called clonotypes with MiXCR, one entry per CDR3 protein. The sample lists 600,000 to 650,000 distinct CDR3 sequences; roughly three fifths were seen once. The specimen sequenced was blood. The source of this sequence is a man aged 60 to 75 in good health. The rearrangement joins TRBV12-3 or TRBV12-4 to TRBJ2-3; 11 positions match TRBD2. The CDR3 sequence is CASSSHSGGATDTQYF. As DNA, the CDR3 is TGTGCCAGCAGTTCGCATAGCGGGGGGGCCACAGATACGCAGTATTTT.